This T cell receptor (beta chain) was documented in a study of neurological immune-mediated disorders. This clonotype was seen at least ten times. The antigen remains unidentified. CDR3 size: 19 residues. Germline values: CDR1 MGHRA, CDR2 YSYEKL. V was clipped by 0 bases and J by 2 bases, with 20 bases between them. Regarding the study as a whole: Phylogenetic analysis grouped 18 of 34 multiple sclerosis patients' repertoires together, suggesting a possible repertoire signature.

The cDNA was produced through 5'RACE with 10-nucleotide random UMIs. TCRdb processed the 5' RACE reads anew with MiXCR; each CDR3 protein has one entry. The sample shows 70,000 to 90,000 distinct CDR3 sequences, approximately 5% of them seen only once. This clonotype originated in a woman aged 25 to 39 with multiple sclerosis. Sequenced material: PBMCs. The chain is built from TRBV4-1 and TRBJ1-3, with TRBD1 as a possible D gene (6 bases). In DNA, the CDR3 is TGCGCCAGCAGCCAAGATTTAGGTCGGGTAAGGGGGGCTGGAAACACCATATATTTT. Its protein product is CASSQDLGRVRGAGNTIYF.